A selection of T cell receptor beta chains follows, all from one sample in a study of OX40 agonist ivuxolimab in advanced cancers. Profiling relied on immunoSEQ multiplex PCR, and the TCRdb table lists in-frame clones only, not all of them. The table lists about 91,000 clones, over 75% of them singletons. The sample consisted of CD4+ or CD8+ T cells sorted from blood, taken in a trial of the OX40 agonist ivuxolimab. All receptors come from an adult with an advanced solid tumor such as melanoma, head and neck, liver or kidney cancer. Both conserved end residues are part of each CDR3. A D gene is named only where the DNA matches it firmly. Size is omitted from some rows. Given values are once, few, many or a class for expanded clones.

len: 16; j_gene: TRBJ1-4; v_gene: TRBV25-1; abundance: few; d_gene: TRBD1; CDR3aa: CASSDWGTDRNEKLFF; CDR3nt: TGTGCCAGCAGTGACTGGGGGACGGACAGGAATGAAAAACTGTTTTTT
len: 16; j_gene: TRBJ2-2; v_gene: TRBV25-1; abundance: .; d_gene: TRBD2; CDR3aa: CATKPGTSGRLGELFF; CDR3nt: TGTGCCACCAAACCCGGGACTAGCGGGAGATTGGGGGAGCTGTTTTTT
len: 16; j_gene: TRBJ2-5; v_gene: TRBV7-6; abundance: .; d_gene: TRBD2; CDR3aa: CASSLESTSGRETQYF; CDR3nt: TGTGCCAGCAGCTTAGAGTCCACTAGCGGCCGAGAGACCCAGTACTTC
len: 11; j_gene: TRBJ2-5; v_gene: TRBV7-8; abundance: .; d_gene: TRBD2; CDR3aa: CASSSRGDQYF; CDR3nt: TGTGCCAGCAGCTCCCGGGGGGACCAGTACTTC
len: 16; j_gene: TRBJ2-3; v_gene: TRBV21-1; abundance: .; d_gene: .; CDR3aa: CASSQERGDFTDTQYF; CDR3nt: TGTGCCAGCAGCCAAGAGAGGGGGGATTTCACAGATACGCAGTATTTT
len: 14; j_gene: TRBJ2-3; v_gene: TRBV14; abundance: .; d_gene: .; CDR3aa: CASSQLAVHDTQYF; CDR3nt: TGTGCCAGCAGCCAATTGGCGGTTCACGATACGCAGTATTTT
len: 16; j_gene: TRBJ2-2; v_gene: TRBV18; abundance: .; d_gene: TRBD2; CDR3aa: CASSPRAGGNTGELFF; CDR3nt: TGTGCCAGCTCACCACGAGCGGGAGGGAACACCGGGGAGCTGTTTTTT
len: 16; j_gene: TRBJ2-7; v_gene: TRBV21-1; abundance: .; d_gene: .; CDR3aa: CASSKEIKGNFYEQYF; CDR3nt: TGTGCCAGCAGCAAAGAAATCAAGGGAAATTTCTACGAGCAGTACTTC
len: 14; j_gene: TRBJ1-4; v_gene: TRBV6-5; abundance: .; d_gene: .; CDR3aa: CASSRQQNNEKLFF; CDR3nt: TGTGCCAGCAGTCGACAGCAAAATAATGAAAAACTGTTTTTT
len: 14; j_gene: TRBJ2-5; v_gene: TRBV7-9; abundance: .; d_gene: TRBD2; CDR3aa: CASSLVAGGETQYF; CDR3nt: TGTGCCAGCAGCTTAGTAGCGGGAGGGGAGACCCAGTACTTC
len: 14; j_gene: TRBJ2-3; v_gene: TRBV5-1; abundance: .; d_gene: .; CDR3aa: CASSRIPGPDTQYF; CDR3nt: TGCGCCAGCAGCCGTATTCCCGGCCCAGATACGCAGTATTTT
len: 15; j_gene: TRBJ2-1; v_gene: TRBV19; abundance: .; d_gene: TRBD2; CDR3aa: CASSTGRAGNNEQFF; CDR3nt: TGTGCCAGTAGTACCGGGAGGGCCGGAAACAATGAGCAGTTCTTC
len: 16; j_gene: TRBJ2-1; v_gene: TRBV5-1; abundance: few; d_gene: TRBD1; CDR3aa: CASSPRDRDGGNEQFF; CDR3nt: TGCGCCAGCAGCCCCCGGGACAGGGACGGTGGCAATGAGCAGTTCTTC
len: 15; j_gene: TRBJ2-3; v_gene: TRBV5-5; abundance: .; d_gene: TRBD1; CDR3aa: CASSRKTGFADTQYF; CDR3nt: TGTGCCAGCAGCAGGAAGACAGGGTTCGCAGATACGCAGTATTTT
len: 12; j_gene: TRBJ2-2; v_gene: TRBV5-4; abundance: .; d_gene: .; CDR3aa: CASSRGTGELFF; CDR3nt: TGTGCCAGCAGCCGGGGCACCGGGGAGCTGTTTTTT
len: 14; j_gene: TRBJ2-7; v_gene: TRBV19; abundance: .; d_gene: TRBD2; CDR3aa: CASSSLAGDEEQYF; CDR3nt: TGTGCCAGTAGTTCCCTAGCGGGAGATGAAGAGCAGTACTTC
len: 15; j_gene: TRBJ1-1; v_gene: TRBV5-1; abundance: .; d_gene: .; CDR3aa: CASSLLGGRNTEAFF; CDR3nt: TGCGCCAGCAGCTTGTTAGGGGGACGGAACACTGAAGCTTTCTTT
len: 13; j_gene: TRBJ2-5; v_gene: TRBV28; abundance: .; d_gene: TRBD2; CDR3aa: CASSSSGQETQYF; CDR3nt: TGTGCCAGCAGTTCTAGCGGACAAGAGACCCAGTACTTC
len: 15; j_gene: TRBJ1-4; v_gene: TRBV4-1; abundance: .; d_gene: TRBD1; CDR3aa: CASSQRGTGPEKLFF; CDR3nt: TGCGCCAGCAGCCAGAGGGGGACAGGGCCTGAAAAACTGTTTTTT
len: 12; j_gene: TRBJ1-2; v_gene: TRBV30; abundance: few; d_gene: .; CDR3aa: CAWSVTGVGYTF; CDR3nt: TGTGCCTGGAGTGTAACTGGGGTCGGCTACACCTTC
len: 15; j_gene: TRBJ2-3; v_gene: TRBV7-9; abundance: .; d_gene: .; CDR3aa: CASSQRNIDTDTQYF; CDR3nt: TGTGCCAGCAGCCAACGGAATATAGACACAGATACGCAGTATTTT
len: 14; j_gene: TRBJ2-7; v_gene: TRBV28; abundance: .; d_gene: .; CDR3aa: CASSFAGPSYEQYF; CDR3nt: TGTGCCAGCAGTTTTGCAGGTCCCTCCTACGAGCAGTACTTC
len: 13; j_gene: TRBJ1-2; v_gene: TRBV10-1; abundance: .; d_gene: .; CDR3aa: CASSENPSYGYTF; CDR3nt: TGCGCCAGCAGTGAGAACCCCAGCTATGGCTACACCTTC
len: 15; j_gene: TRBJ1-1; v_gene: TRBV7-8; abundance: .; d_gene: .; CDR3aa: CASSLARDMNTEAFF; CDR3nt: TGTGCCAGCAGCTTAGCGCGAGACATGAACACTGAAGCTTTCTTT
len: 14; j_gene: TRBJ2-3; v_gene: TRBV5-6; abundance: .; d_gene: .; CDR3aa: CASSRGLYTDTQYF; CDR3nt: TGTGCCAGCAGCCGTGGACTCTACACAGATACGCAGTATTTT
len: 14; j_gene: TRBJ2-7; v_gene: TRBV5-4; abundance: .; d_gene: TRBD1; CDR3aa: CASSTPTGSDEQYF; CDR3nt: TGTGCCAGCAGCACTCCGACAGGGAGCGACGAGCAGTACTTC
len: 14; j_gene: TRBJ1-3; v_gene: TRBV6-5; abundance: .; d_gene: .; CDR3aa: CASRPTGFGNTIYF; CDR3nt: TGTGCCAGCAGGCCCACAGGGTTCGGAAACACCATATATTTT
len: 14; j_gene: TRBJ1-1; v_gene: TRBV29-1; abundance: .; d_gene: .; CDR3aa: CSVIKGGRYTEAFF; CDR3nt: TGCAGCGTTATAAAGGGAGGGAGGTACACTGAAGCTTTCTTT
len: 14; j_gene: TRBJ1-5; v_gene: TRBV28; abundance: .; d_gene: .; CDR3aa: CASSLGGIDQPQHF; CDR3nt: TGTGCCAGCAGTTTGGGCGGGATCGATCAGCCCCAGCATTTT
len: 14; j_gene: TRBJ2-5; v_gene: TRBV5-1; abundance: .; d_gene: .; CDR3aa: CASTKGERRETQYF; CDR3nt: TGCGCCAGCACCAAGGGGGAGCGAAGAGAGACCCAGTACTTC
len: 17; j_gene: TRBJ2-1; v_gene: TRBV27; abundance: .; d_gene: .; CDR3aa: CASSLSRAPRAYNEQFF; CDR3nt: TGTGCCAGCAGTTTATCGAGGGCTCCTCGGGCCTACAATGAGCAGTTCTTC
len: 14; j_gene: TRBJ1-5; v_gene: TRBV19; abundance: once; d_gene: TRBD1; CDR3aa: CATAPTGGNQPQHF; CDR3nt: TGTGCCACCGCCCCGACAGGGGGGAATCAGCCCCAGCATTTT
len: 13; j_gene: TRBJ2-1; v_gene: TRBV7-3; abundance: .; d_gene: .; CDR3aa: CASSYQAYNEQFF; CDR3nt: TGTGCCAGCAGCTATCAAGCCTACAATGAGCAGTTCTTC
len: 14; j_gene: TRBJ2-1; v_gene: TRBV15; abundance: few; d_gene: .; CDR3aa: CATSREHRGNEQFF; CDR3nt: TGTGCCACCAGCAGGGAACATCGAGGGAATGAGCAGTTCTTC
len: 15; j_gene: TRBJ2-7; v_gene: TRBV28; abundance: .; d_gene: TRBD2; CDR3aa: CASSSAGGSRYEQYF; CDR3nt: TGTGCCAGCAGTTCCGCCGGCGGGAGTCGGTACGAGCAGTACTTC
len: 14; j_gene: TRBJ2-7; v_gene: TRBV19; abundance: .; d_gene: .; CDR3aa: CASSATGIGYEQYF; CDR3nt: TGTGCCAGTAGTGCGACAGGTATCGGATACGAGCAGTACTTC
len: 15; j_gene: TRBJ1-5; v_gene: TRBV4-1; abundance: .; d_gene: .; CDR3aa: CASSSLNRGNQPQHF; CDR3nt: TGCGCCAGCAGCTCTCTAAACAGGGGCAATCAGCCCCAGCATTTT
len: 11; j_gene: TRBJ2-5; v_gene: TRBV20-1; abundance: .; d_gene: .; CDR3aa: CSAWGQETQYF; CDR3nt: TGCAGTGCCTGGGGGCAAGAGACCCAGTACTTC
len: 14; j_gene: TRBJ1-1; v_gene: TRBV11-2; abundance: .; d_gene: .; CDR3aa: CASSLGRGGTEAFF; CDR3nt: TGTGCCAGCAGCTTAGGGAGGGGAGGCACTGAAGCTTTCTTT
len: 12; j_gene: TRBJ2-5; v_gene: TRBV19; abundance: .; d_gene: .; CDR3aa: CASSTLGETQYF; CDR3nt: TGTGCCAGTAGTACACTGGGGGAGACCCAGTACTTC
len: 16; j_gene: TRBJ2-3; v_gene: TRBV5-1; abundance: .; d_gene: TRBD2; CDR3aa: CASTGTSGSIADTQYF; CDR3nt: TGCGCCAGCACCGGGACTAGCGGGAGTATTGCAGATACGCAGTATTTT
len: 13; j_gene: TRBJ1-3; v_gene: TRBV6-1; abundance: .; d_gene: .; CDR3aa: CASSEVVGNTIYF; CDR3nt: TGTGCCAGCAGTGAAGTAGTTGGAAACACCATATATTTT
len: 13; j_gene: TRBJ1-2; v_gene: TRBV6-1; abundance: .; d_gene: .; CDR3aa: CASSEEGVYGYTF; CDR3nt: TGTGCCAGCAGTGAAGAAGGTGTCTATGGCTACACCTTC